This is a list of T cell receptor beta chains from one sample in a study of blood T cell repertoires in COVID-19. Clones were read by immunoSEQ multiplex PCR, and TCRdb kept only the in-frame ones, dropping some. Found here are roughly 410,000 clones, 75% to 90% of them singletons; the top ten hold about 1.4%. The sequencing input was peripheral blood. These receptors were taken from a woman in her forties with COVID-19, enrolled during active disease. The CDR3 runs from the conserved cysteine through the conserved F or W. The order of the fields is clone size, V gene, CDR3 protein. Some rows have no size entry. The others give once, few or many, or a class for an expanded clone.

>.|TRBV28
CASSLGARINQPQHF
>.|TRBV28
CASSLFGPGTADIPGYNSPLHF
>once|TRBV29-1
CSVGYRTSGSTHEQFF
>.|TRBV9
CASSRRAGANVLTF
>.|TRBV12-5
CASGLNRGADTQYF
>.|TRBV15
CATSRDFKEANTF
>.|TRBV27
CASRLTGGPHGELFF
>.|TRBV6-6
CASSYGAGGKETQYF
>once|TRBV4-3
CASSQVMYEKLFF
>.|TRBV2
CASSETGLAEASSTDTQYF
>.|TRBV28
CASSIYRGKGGYTF
>.|TRBV27
CASSSRQGSWEKLFF
>.|TRBV6-6
CASSRGQGSNYGYTF
>few|TRBV3-1/TRBV3-2
CASSPIPGQVKSPLHF
>.|TRBV28
CASSSGYRGLNNQPQHF
>.|TRBV6-5
CASTYRGTAFF
>.|TRBV30
CAWSSGRYEQFF
>.|TRBV28
CASSVGQAPYSNQPQHF
>.|TRBV19
CASSIGGVSPLHF
>.|TRBV7-2
CASRRDSGGEQFF
>.|TRBV2
CASNGRDNRGNQPQHF
>.|TRBV6-5
CASRRTGDTEAFF
>.|TRBV5-1
CASSYDTGTDTQYF
>.|TRBV7-9
CASSFISGSTDTQYF
>.|TRBV10-3
CAISAQGQGSNQPQHF
>.|TRBV12-5
CASGKGEVAGNTIYF
>.|TRBV6-9
CASSAGRQEQFF
>.|TRBV11-3
CASSSGTSKNEQFF
>.|TRBV5-6
CASRGGGHYNSPLHF
>.|TRBV7-8
CASSLWGTGNTEAFF
>few|TRBV6-5
CASSHNQGADTQYF
>.|TRBV2
CASSLEEDTEAFF
>.|TRBV9
CASSVAGTDYEQYF
>.|TRBV9
CASSVDGTASGGFSF
>once|TRBV6-6
CASSYVGTNGYTF
>.|TRBV4-3
CASSHYTSGNTGELFF
>.|TRBV19
CASSVKGLAGGSSYEQYF
>.|TRBV30
CAWSQQDSYGYTF
>.|TRBV10-2
CASSLQETQYF
>.|TRBV25-1
CASSEYGGLAGVNEQFF
>.|TRBV6-6
CASSRIGGDYGYTF
>.|TRBV4-1
CASSSEVAGEDTQYF